This record covers a single T cell receptor (beta chain). Its antigen is currently unknown. Germline trimming cut 6 bases from V and 7 bases from J; bases unmatched to any gene: 8. Germline CDR1 reads MNHNY; CDR2 reads SVGAGI (reference sequence). This CDR3 contains 15 residues. The data stem from a study of cytomegalovirus exposure and HLA in healthy donors. Points from the study as a whole: In a later analysis, at a false discovery rate of 0.05, over 15,000 TCR beta sequences were associated with HLA alleles. It was approximately 160 TCR beta chains that were listed as cytomegalovirus-associated. A prior analysis recorded that most TCR beta V segments were productive about 87% or about 30% of the time.

Each donor was healthy, and each was a bone marrow donor. PCR employed 60 Vbeta and 13 Jbeta primers. Only in-frame clones appear in the TCRdb table, and some are missing; sequencing was by immunoSEQ multiplex PCR. The data show about 180,000 clones, just under 80% seen once. The specimen was PBMCs. The gene calls are TRBV6-6 and TRBJ2-7; the match to TRBD2 covers 14 bases. The clonotype comes from a man aged 25-45 years in good health and CMV-seronegative. The CDR3 here is CASSPGTSGSREQYF. The CDR3 DNA is TGTGCCAGCAGCCCCGGGACTAGCGGGAGCCGGGAGCAGTACTTC.